The TCR beta chain under discussion was sequenced for a study of control samples from healthy donors and cancer patients. The ends were cut back, 1 base at V and 6 bases at J, with 8 bases in the middle. CDR3 length: 13 residues. CDR1 and CDR2 from the germline V gene are LGHNA and YNFKEQ. The assay was immunoSEQ multiplex PCR, and TCRdb's table has in-frame clones only and misses some. The table has 95,000 to 100,000 clones, around 89% seen once. Sequenced material: blood. The chain carries TRBV4-2 and TRBJ2-3, with a weak D call TRBD2 (5 bases). The source of this sequence is a man in his thirties or forties in good health. CDR3 coding DNA: TGTGCCAGCAGCCAAGGGAGGAAGGATACGCAGTATTTT. Its translation: CASSQGRKDTQYF.